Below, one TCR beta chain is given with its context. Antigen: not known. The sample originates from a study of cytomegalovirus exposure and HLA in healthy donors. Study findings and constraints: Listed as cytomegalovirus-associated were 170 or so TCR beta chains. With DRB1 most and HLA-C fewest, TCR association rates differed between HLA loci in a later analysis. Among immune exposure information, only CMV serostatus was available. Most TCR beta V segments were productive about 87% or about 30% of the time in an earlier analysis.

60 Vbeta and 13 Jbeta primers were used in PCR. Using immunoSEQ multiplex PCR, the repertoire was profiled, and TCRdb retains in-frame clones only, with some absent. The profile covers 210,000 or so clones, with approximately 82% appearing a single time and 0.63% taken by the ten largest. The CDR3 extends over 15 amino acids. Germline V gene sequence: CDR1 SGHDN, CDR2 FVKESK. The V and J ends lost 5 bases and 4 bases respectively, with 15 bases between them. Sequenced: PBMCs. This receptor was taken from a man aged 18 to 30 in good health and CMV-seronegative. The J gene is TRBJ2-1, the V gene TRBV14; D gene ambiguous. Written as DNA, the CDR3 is TGTGCCAGCAGCGAGAACCGAGGCGCTTACAATGAGCAGTTCTTC. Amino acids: CASSENRGAYNEQFF.